This entry lists 30 T cell receptor beta chains sequenced from one sample in a study of blood T cell repertoires in COVID-19. Profiling relied on immunoSEQ multiplex PCR, and the TCRdb table lists in-frame clones only, not all of them. The sample lists roughly 400,000 clones, 70% to 90% occurring once. The sample comprised PBMCs or T cells enriched from blood (not recorded which). The receptors originated from a woman aged 18-29 years who had been exposed to COVID-19.

This chain connects TRBV12-3 or TRBV12-4 to TRBJ2-1, with TRBD2 matching over 11 bases. The trim removed 1 base at V and 14 bases at J, leaving 4 bases unmatched. The CDR3 covers 13 residues. CDR3 bases: TGTGCCAGCAGTTTAGTACTAGCGGGAGAAAAGTTCTTC. Its protein product is CASSLVLAGEKFF.

This sequence joins TRBV3-1 (or the pseudogene TRBV3-2) and TRBJ2-7, with D tentatively TRBD2 (5 bases). This CDR3 region has 13 residues. Germline CDR1 and CDR2: LGHDT and YNNKEL (reference sequence). Trimming left V 3 bases short and J 2 bases short, with 8 bases between. The CDR3 sequence: CASSHEGPYEQYF. In nucleotides, the CDR3 is TGTGCCAGCAGCCACGAGGGCCCCTACGAGCAGTACTTC.

In this sample, this clone turned up once. The V gene is TRBV4-1, the J gene TRBJ1-2, with D maybe TRBD1 (6 bases). V was clipped by 0 bases and J by 4 bases, with 24 bases between them. This CDR3 has 19 residues. Germline V gene data show CDR1 as MGHRA and CDR2 as YSYEKL. CDR3 in amino acids: CASSQDRRLGGQESYGYTF. The DNA for the CDR3 is TGCGCCAGCAGCCAAGATAGGCGGTTGGGGGGGCAGGAGTCCTATGGCTACACCTTC.

There are a few counts of this clone. This chain uses TRBV24-1 with TRBJ1-5; 7 positions agree with TRBD1. The trim removed 3 bases at V and 2 bases at J, leaving 6 bases unmatched. The CDR3 totals 16 residues. Germline CDR1 and CDR2: KGHDR and SFDVKD. The CDR3 sequence is CATSDTLTGGNQPQHF. CDR3 in DNA: TGTGCCACCAGTGATACCCTCACAGGGGGCAATCAGCCCCAGCATTTT.

This chain's CDR3 is CASSPHPLQETQYF. CDR3 coding DNA: TGTGCCAGCTCACCACATCCATTGCAAGAGACCCAGTACTTC. The genes are TRBV18 and TRBJ2-5, with unresolved D. Germline V gene data show CDR1 as KGHSH and CDR2 as LQKENI. The ends were cut back, 1 base at V and 2 bases at J, with 8 bases in the middle. The CDR3 loop spans 14 amino acids.

This clone appeared once. The chain uses TRBV3-1 (or the pseudogene TRBV3-2) and TRBJ2-2, with 8 bases aligning to TRBD2. V shed 0 bases and J 6 bases; nucleotides not matched to a gene: 12. The germline CDR1 and CDR2 sequences are LGHDT and YNNKEL (reference sequence). CDR3 length: 18 residues. The CDR3 here is CASSQDPAGLGNPGELFF. The CDR3 DNA reads as TGTGCCAGCAGCCAAGACCCGGCGGGACTAGGTAATCCCGGGGAGCTGTTTTTT.

This chain uses TRBV4-2 with TRBJ2-5; 10 bases match TRBD2. CDR1 and CDR2 (germline): LGHNA, YNFKEQ. Trimming took 2 bases from V and 5 from J; bases not matched to a gene: 8. The CDR3 runs 16 residues. DNA for the CDR3: TGTGCCAGCAGCCAACTAGCGGGGGAGTTCGGGGAGACCCAGTACTTC. Protein sequence: CASSQLAGEFGETQYF.

This clone was seen a handful of times. The V call is TRBV4-3, the J call TRBJ1-6, with D possibly TRBD1 on 5 matching bases. CDR1 is LGHNA, CDR2 YSLEER, per germline. V was clipped by 2 bases and J by 6 bases, with 14 bases between them. This CDR3 has 16 amino acids. The DNA for the CDR3 is TGCGCCAGCAGCCAAACCGCGGGACCCGGTAATTCACCCCTCCACTTT. Protein product: CASSQTAGPGNSPLHF.

The chain employs TRBV14 and TRBJ2-5; possible D gene TRBD1, 5 bases. Between the trimmed V and J ends, which lost 2 bases and 4 bases, there was a span of 14 bases. There are 15 residues in the CDR3. Germline-derived CDR1 and CDR2 are SGHDN and FVKESK. CDR3 DNA: TGTGCCAGCAGCCAACCCAGGCAGGGAATAGAGACCCAGTACTTC. Translated, it gives CASSQPRQGIETQYF. The full variable domain, in which reference TRBV14 and TRBJ2-5 provide the parts outside the CDR3, is EAGVTQFPSHSVIEKGQTVTLRCDPISGHDNLYWYRRVMGKEIKFLLHFVKESKQDESGMPNNRFLAERTGGTYSTLKVQPAELEDSGVYFCASSQPRQGIETQYFGPGTRLLVL.

This clone was found a few times. The V call is TRBV5-1, the J call TRBJ1-1, with TRBD1 matching 8 bases. Germline V gene sequence: CDR1 SGHRS, CDR2 YFSETQ. The ends lost 3 bases at V and 5 bases at J; junction bases unmatched: 9. CDR3 length equals 15 residues. The CDR3 DNA is TGCGCCAGCAGCTCGACGGACAGGGCGAGGACTGAAGCTTTCTTT. Translated, it gives CASSSTDRARTEAFF.

The rearrangement uses TRBV2 and TRBJ1-2; the D gene is possibly TRBD1 (6 bases). V gave up 4 bases and J gave up 0 bases, with 9 bases separating them. Per germline, CDR1 SNHLY and CDR2 FYNNEI. The CDR3 covers 14 residues. CDR3 amino acids: CASSGTVANYGYTF. CDR3 in DNA: TGTGCCAGCAGTGGGACAGTAGCTAACTATGGCTACACCTTC. The variable domain in full, completed from reference TRBV2 and TRBJ1-2, reads EPEVTQTPSHQVTQMGQEVILRCVPISNHLYFYWYRQILGQKVEFLVSFYNNEISEKSEIFDDQFSVERPDGSNFTLKIRSTKLEDSAMYFCASSGTVANYGYTFGSGTRLTVV.

V usage is TRBV14 and J usage is TRBJ2-5; 10 bases line up with TRBD2. Germline V gives CDR1 SGHDN, CDR2 FVKESK. Trimming at V came to 6 bases and at J to 6 bases, leaving 10 bases not matched to a gene. The CDR3 has 15 residues. The CDR3 protein is CASSRTGLAIQTQYF. The DNA for the CDR3 is TGTGCCAGCAGTCGAACGGGACTAGCGATACAGACCCAGTACTTC.

The genes are TRBV19 and TRBJ1-3; D may be TRBD1 (6 bases). Germline V lookup: CDR1 LNHDA, CDR2 SQIVND (reference sequence). V was clipped by 6 bases and J by 0 bases, with 21 bases between them. The CDR3 has 18 amino acids. The CDR3 DNA sequence: TGTGCCAGTAGCCTAACACCCAGGGGTCGAAGCTCTGGAAACACCATATATTTT. Residues: CASSLTPRGRSSGNTIYF.

The chain couples TRBV7-2 to TRBJ1-6, with D unclear. Trimming took off 5 bases at V and 7 bases at J, with 18 bases between the two ends. The CDR3 totals 16 residues. Germline V gene lookup returns CDR1 SGHTA and CDR2 FQGNSA. The CDR3 sequence is CASSLFKGAGNSPLHF. The CDR3 nucleotides are TGTGCCAGCAGCCTTTTTAAAGGCGCGGGGAATTCACCCCTCCACTTT.

This chain uses TRBV5-1 with TRBJ1-2, with D uncertain. V was pared by 0 bases and J by 2 bases, with 5 bases between. The germline V gene encodes CDR1 SGHRS and CDR2 YFSETQ. The CDR3 is made up of 13 amino acids. The CDR3 reads CASSLGLNYGYTF. The CDR3 DNA reads as TGCGCCAGCAGCTTGGGTCTGAACTATGGCTACACCTTC.

The chain links TRBV5-8 to TRBJ2-5; D unresolved. Germline values: CDR1 SGHTS, CDR2 YDEGEE. V lost 4 bases to trimming and J lost 5 bases, with 12 bases between them. CDR3 length equals 13 residues. CDR3 bases: TGTGCCAGCAGCCGATCCCTTGGCGAGACCCAGTACTTC. Its translation: CASSRSLGETQYF.

The chain couples TRBV28 to TRBJ1-4, with D unclear. This CDR3 region has 16 residues. Germline V gives CDR1 MDHEN, CDR2 SYDVKM. V lost 7 bases and J lost 0, with 15 bases in between. CDR3 sequence reads: CASTSGIRATNEKLFF. DNA of the CDR3: TGTGCCAGCACCTCGGGGATAAGAGCAACTAATGAAAAACTGTTTTTT.

The chain uses TRBV10-3 and TRBJ2-3; TRBD1 matches at 12 bases. The V gene end was trimmed by 5 bases and the J gene end by 4 bases; junction bases not matched to a gene: 4. The CDR3 is 15 amino acids. Germline V gene data show CDR1 as ENHRY and CDR2 as SYGVKD. CDR3 residues: CAISSGTGGPDTQYF. The CDR3 DNA is TGTGCCATCAGTTCCGGGACAGGGGGCCCAGATACGCAGTATTTT.

The table lists this clone with a few counts. The chain combines TRBV21-1 with TRBJ1-5. TRBV21-1 is described as a pseudogene. The CDR3 totals 14 residues. For the CDR3, the DNA is TGTGCCAGCAGCAGAGGCGGGTTCGGACAGCCCCAGCATTTT. As protein: CASSRGGFGQPQHF.

J is TRBJ1-6 and V is TRBV11-2; TRBD1 is a possible D gene (5 bases). CDR3 length equals 17 residues. CDR1 is SGHAT and CDR2 is FQNNGV in the germline V gene. Trimming shortened V by 4 bases and J by 7 bases, and 20 bases separated the two germline ends. The CDR3 bases are TGTGCCAGCAGCTCGTCAGGGTTGCGAATCGGAAATTCACCCCTCCACTTT. The encoded protein is CASSSSGLRIGNSPLHF.

The rearrangement uses TRBV7-6 and TRBJ2-2, with a weak D call TRBD2 (6 bases). This CDR3 comprises 13 residues. The V end lost 6 bases, the J end lost 6 bases, and 11 bases lay between the germline ends. Germline V gene data show CDR1 as SGHVS and CDR2 as FNYEAQ. The CDR3 loop reads CASRGLEPGELFF. In DNA, the CDR3 is TGTGCCAGCAGGGGACTGGAACCCGGGGAGCTGTTTTTT.

This rearrangement joins TRBV4-3 to TRBJ1-1, with 8 bases aligning to TRBD1. V was clipped by 3 bases and J by 4 bases; unmatched bases: 7. Germline CDR1 reads LGHNA; CDR2 reads YSLEER. This CDR3 is 15 amino acids long. CDR3 sequence reads: CASSHETGVGTEAFF. The CDR3 DNA reads as TGCGCCAGCAGCCATGAGACAGGGGTCGGCACTGAAGCTTTCTTT.

The V call is TRBV5-4, the J call TRBJ1-2; 7 positions agree with TRBD1. CDR1 is SGHNT, CDR2 YYREEE, per germline (reference sequence). The CDR3 loop spans 12 amino acids. After removal of 2 bases from V and 5 bases from J, the junction contained 0 bases not matched to a gene. CDR3 DNA: TGTGCCAGCAGCTTACAGGGGTATGGCTACACCTTC. It codes for CASSLQGYGYTF.

The chain joins TRBV19 to TRBJ2-7; 9 nucleotides align to TRBD2. Germline assignment: CDR1 LNHDA and CDR2 SQIVND (reference sequence). V was pared by 6 bases and J by 10 bases, with 7 bases of the junction left unmatched. The CDR3 is made up of 12 amino acids. CDR3 in amino acids: CASSQTSGHQYF. CDR3 bases: TGTGCCAGTAGCCAGACTAGCGGACACCAGTACTTC. The full variable domain, its missing parts supplied by reference TRBV19 and TRBJ2-7, is DGGITQSPKYLFRKEGQNVTLSCEQNLNHDAMYWYRQDPGQGLRLIYYSQIVNDFQKGDIAEGYSVSREKKESFPLTVTSAQKNPTAFYLCASSQTSGHQYFGPGTRLTVT.

J is TRBJ2-7 and V is TRBV28; 7 positions agree with TRBD2. The germline V gene encodes CDR1 MDHEN and CDR2 SYDVKM. Losses at the gene ends were 7 bases for V and 3 bases for J; bases not matched to a gene: 9. The CDR3 loop spans 14 amino acids. Here the CDR3 DNA reads TGTGCCAGCACCGCGCCGGGGGGTCACTACGAGCAGTACTTC. As protein: CASTAPGGHYEQYF.

This clone has a handful of counts. This rearrangement joins TRBV30 to TRBJ1-2; no reliable D call. The CDR3 is 14 residues long. In germline, CDR1 is GTSNPN, CDR2 SVGIG (reference sequence). Trimming left V 3 bases short and J 4 bases short, with 15 bases between. The CDR3 DNA sequence: TGTGCCTGGAGACTTGGCGGTGGCTTCTATGGCTACACCTTC. Translated, it gives CAWRLGGGFYGYTF.

This chain links TRBV15 with TRBJ2-1, with a weak D call TRBD1 (6 bases). The V gene lost 0 bases and the J gene lost 6 bases, with 18 bases spanning the gap. Germline lookup yields CDR1 LNHNV and CDR2 YYDKDF (reference sequence). The CDR3 loop spans 17 amino acids. The CDR3, as DNA: TGTGCCACCAGCAGAGATACGTTCGGACAGCTCTTCAATGAGCAGTTCTTC. The encoded protein is CATSRDTFGQLFNEQFF.

V usage is TRBV4-2 and J usage is TRBJ2-6; TRBD1 is a possible D gene (5 bases). Germline CDR1 LGHNA, CDR2 YNFKEQ. The CDR3 runs 15 residues. V gave up 3 bases and J gave up 1 base, with 7 bases separating them. For the CDR3, the DNA is TGTGCCAGCAGCCATTCAGGGTCTGGGGCCAACGTCCTGACTTTC. This encodes CASSHSGSGANVLTF.

The rearrangement links TRBV9 to TRBJ1-2; D uncertain. Germline lookup yields CDR1 SGDLS and CDR2 YYNGEE. V was shortened by 2 bases and J by 4 bases, with 9 bases between the two germline ends. This CDR3 region has 13 residues. The CDR3 loop is CASSVPGSYGYTF. CDR3 coding DNA: TGTGCCAGCAGCGTCCCGGGTTCCTATGGCTACACCTTC.

The chain has TRBV27 and TRBJ2-1; 12 bases fit TRBD2. V was pared by 2 bases and J by 8 bases, with 7 bases of the junction left unmatched. The CDR3 has 16 residues. CDR1 is MNHEY and CDR2 is SMNVEV in the germline V gene (reference sequence). CDR3 protein: CASSLPTSGSGDEQFF. CDR3 DNA: TGTGCCAGCAGTTTACCGACTAGCGGGAGTGGCGATGAGCAGTTCTTC.